Listed below are T cell receptor beta chains from one sample, sequenced in a study of shared clonotypes between healthy human individuals. Using immunoSEQ multiplex PCR, the repertoire was profiled, and TCRdb retains in-frame clones only, with some absent. The sample lists roughly 1,100,000 clones, 70% to 80% seen once, with roughly 1.5% in the top ten. Sequenced: memory CD4+ T cells sorted from blood. These receptors were taken from a man aged 18 to 30 in good health. Both conserved end residues are part of each CDR3. A D gene is named only where the DNA matches it firmly. The size field is filled for only some rows; it gives once, few, many or a size class.

v_call	clone_size	d_call	j_call	cdr3_aa
TRBV12-5	-	-	TRBJ2-5	CASASSGGVETQYF
TRBV6-5	-	-	TRBJ1-6	CASSYSGNPPLHF
TRBV7-2	once	-	TRBJ2-3	CASSLGGLDTQYF
TRBV27	few	TRBD1	TRBJ1-2	CASSFYQGGHGYTF
TRBV5-1	-	-	TRBJ2-2	CASSLVPGESTGELFF
TRBV5-4	once	-	TRBJ2-5	CASSLLGTTQETQYF
TRBV9	-	-	TRBJ1-3	CASSVGQGGGNTIYF
TRBV7-2	-	-	TRBJ2-7	CASSPGGHGVYEQYF
TRBV6-6	-	-	TRBJ1-3	CASGVSGNTIYF
TRBV5-1	-	-	TRBJ2-7	CASSLTGASYEQYF
TRBV2	many	-	TRBJ1-1	CASRPPDELVNTEAFF
TRBV11-2	-	TRBD1	TRBJ2-6	CASSLRQGASGANVLTF
TRBV5-8	-	-	TRBJ2-1	CASSLYTYNEQFF
TRBV27	-	TRBD1	TRBJ2-7	CASSLYTPGTGSYEQYF
TRBV6-5	-	-	TRBJ2-3	CASSLLGTQYF
TRBV19	many	-	TRBJ1-1	CASQATVNTEAFF
TRBV7-3	-	TRBD2	TRBJ2-2	CASSLRTSGESTGELFF
TRBV30	once	TRBD1	-	CAWTDRGHYEQYF
TRBV28	few	-	TRBJ2-6	CASSLSSGANVLTF
TRBV9	-	-	TRBJ1-4	CASSRGQTNEKLFF
TRBV28	-	TRBD1	TRBJ2-7	CASRGQGSSYEQYF
TRBV20-1	-	-	TRBJ2-1	CSARDQNEQFF
TRBV29-1	-	-	TRBJ1-4	CSVAKTLGEKLFF
TRBV4-3	-	TRBD2	TRBJ2-5	CASSQDWGEGRRETQYF
TRBV5-5	few	-	TRBJ2-2	CASSSVGDTGELFF
TRBV6-1	-	-	TRBJ1-1	CASSAQMNTEAFF
TRBV7-8	few	TRBD2	TRBJ2-2	CASSLGLATTGELFF
TRBV27	few	-	TRBJ2-3	CASSSVGGSTDTQYF
TRBV30	-	-	TRBJ1-6	CAWGIVGSYNSPLHF
TRBV5-4	-	TRBD2	TRBJ2-3	CASSLGTSESTDTQYF
TRBV18	-	TRBD1	TRBJ1-1	CASSPQETGDTEAFF
TRBV7-9	-	-	TRBJ1-3	CASSRDSNSGNTIYF
TRBV30	-	-	TRBJ1-4	CASSATNEKLFF
TRBV30	once	-	TRBJ2-5	CAWSVPVSQETQYF
TRBV10-2	-	-	TRBJ1-1	CASVEFSEAFF
TRBV30	-	-	TRBJ2-5	CAWNRGKTQYF
TRBV10-2	-	-	TRBJ2-1	CASSDPGHEQFF
TRBV11-3	-	-	TRBJ1-1	CASSRGMNTEAFF
TRBV6-4	-	TRBD1	TRBJ2-3	CASTMIPGTALPTSTDTQYF
TRBV2	-	-	TRBJ1-6	CASSPGTRNSPLHF
TRBV18	-	-	TRBJ2-1	CASSPGLANEQFF
TRBV5-1	-	TRBD1	TRBJ2-5	CASSLAPGTGGAETQYF
TRBV10-2	-	-	TRBJ2-1	CASIGPDAGQFF
TRBV2	-	TRBD2	TRBJ2-7	CASTLSGINNEQYF
TRBV30	few	TRBD2	TRBJ2-4	CAWSVPSGGNIQYF
TRBV10-3	few	TRBD1	TRBJ2-5	CAISEDRARETQYF
TRBV6-5	-	-	TRBJ1-2	CASSYSRRGYGYTF
TRBV13	few	-	TRBJ1-2	CASSPGQFPGYTF
TRBV29-1	few	-	TRBJ2-2	CSVEQPGELFF